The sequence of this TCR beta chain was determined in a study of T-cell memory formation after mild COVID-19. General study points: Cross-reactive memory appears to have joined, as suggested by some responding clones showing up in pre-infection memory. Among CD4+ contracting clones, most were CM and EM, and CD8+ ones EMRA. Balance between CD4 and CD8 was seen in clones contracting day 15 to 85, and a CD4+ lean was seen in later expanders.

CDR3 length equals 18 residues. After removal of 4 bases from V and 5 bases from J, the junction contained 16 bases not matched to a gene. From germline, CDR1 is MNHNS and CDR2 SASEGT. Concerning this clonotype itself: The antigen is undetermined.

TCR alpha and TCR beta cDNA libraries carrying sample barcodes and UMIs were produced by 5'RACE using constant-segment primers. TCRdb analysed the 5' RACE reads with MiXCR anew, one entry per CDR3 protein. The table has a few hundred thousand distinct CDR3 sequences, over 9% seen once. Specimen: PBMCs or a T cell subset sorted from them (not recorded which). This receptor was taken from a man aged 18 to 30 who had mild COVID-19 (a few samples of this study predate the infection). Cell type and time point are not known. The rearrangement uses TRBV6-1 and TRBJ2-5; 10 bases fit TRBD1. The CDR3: CASSGAGTGVVREETQYF. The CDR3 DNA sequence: TGTGCCAGCAGTGGAGCCGGGACAGGGGTAGTGAGGGAGGAGACCCAGTACTTC.